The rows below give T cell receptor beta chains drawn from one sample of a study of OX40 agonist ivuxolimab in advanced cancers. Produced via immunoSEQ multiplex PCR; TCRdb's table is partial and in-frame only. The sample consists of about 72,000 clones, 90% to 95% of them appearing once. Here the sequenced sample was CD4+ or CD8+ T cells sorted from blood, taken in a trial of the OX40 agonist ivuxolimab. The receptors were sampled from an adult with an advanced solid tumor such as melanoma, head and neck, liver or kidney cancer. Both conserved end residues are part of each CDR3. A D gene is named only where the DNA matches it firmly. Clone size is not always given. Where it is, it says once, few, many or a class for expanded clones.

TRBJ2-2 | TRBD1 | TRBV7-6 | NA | CASSGQGALTGELFF | TGTGCCAGCAGCGGACAGGGGGCGCTCACCGGGGAGCTGTTTTTT
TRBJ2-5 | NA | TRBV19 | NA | CASSPSRQGLQYQETQYF | TGTGCCAGTAGTCCCTCCCGACAAGGCCTCCAGTACCAAGAGACCCAGTACTTC
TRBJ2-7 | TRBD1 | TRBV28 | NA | CASRRTGAVTYEQYF | TGTGCCAGCAGAAGGACAGGGGCCGTTACCTACGAGCAGTACTTC
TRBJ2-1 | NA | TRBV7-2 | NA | CASSFGNEQFF | TGTGCCAGCAGCTTTGGGAATGAGCAGTTCTTC
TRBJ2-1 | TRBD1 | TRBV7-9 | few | CASSLPRGQGRREQFF | TGTGCCAGCAGCTTGCCTCGGGGACAGGGAAGGCGAGAACAGTTCTTC
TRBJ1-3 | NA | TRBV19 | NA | CASSIWARASGNTIYF | TGTGCCAGTAGTATATGGGCGCGGGCCTCTGGAAACACCATATATTTT
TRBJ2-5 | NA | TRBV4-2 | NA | CASSQVTGPWETQYF | TGTGCCAGCAGCCAAGTTACCGGGCCCTGGGAGACCCAGTACTTC
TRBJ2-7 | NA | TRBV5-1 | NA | CASSLMRVGEYEQYF | TGCGCCAGCAGCTTGATGAGGGTGGGGGAATACGAGCAGTACTTC
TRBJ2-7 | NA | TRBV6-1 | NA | CASSEGYEQYF | TGTGCCAGCAGTGAGGGATACGAGCAGTACTTC
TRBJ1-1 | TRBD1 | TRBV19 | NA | CASSILGPRQGNTEAFF | TGTGCCAGTAGTATTTTAGGCCCGAGACAGGGGAACACTGAAGCTTTCTTT
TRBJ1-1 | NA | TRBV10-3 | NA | CAISESNTEAFF | TGTGCCATCAGTGAAAGCAACACTGAAGCTTTCTTT
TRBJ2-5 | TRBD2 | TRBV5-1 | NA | CASSLDLAGMETQYF | TGCGCCAGCAGCTTGGATCTAGCGGGAATGGAGACCCAGTACTTC
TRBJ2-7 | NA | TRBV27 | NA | CASSEVGHLSYEQYF | TGTGCCAGCAGCGAAGTTGGACACCTCTCCTACGAGCAGTACTTC
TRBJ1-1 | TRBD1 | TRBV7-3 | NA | CASSQGTGGTEAFF | TGTGCCAGCAGCCAAGGGACAGGGGGCACTGAAGCTTTCTTT
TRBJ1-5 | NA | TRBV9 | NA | CASSASGGGHQPQHF | TGTGCCAGCAGCGCCTCGGGGGGAGGACATCAGCCCCAGCATTTT
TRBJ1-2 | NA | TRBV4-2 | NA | CASSQGPDGTYGYTF | TGTGCCAGCAGCCAGGGACCGGATGGGACCTATGGCTACACCTTC
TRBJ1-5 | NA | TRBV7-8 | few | CASSLYRVEGNQPQHF | TGTGCCAGCAGCTTATACAGGGTCGAGGGCAATCAGCCCCAGCATTTT
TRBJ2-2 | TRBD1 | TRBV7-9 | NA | CASRWDRETAGELFF | TGTGCCAGCAGATGGGACAGGGAAACAGCCGGGGAGCTGTTTTTT
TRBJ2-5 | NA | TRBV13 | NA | CASSLGAASGETQYF | TGTGCCAGCAGCTTAGGGGCCGCTTCGGGGGAGACCCAGTACTTC
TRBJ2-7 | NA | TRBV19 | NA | CASSPGLSYEQYF | TGTGCCAGTAGTCCCGGCCTCTCCTACGAGCAGTACTTC
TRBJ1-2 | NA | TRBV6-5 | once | CASTLSRQAIYGYTF | TGTGCCAGCACCCTAAGCCGACAGGCTATCTATGGCTACACCTTC
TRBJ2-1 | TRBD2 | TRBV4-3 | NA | CASSQGSLAGAYNEQFF | TGCGCCAGCAGCCAAGGGAGTCTAGCGGGGGCCTACAATGAGCAGTTCTTC
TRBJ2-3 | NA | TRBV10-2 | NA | CASSVAASTDTQYF | TGCGCCAGCAGTGTAGCGGCTAGCACAGATACGCAGTATTTT
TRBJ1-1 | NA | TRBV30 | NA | CAWGPEAFF | TGTGCCTGGGGTCCTGAAGCTTTCTTT
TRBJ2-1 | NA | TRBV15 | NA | CATRGLGHDEQFF | TGTGCCACCCGAGGACTGGGTCACGATGAGCAGTTCTTC
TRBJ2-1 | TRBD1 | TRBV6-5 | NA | CASSQGRGQTEQFF | TGTGCCAGCAGTCAGGGCAGGGGGCAAACTGAGCAGTTCTTC
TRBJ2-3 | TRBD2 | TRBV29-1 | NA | CSVDGLAGMIDTDTQYF | TGCAGCGTTGACGGGCTAGCGGGGATGATCGACACAGATACGCAGTATTTT
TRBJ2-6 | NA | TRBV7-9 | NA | CASSSTPGYGANVLTF | TGTGCCAGCAGCTCTACTCCAGGGTACGGGGCCAACGTCCTGACTTTC
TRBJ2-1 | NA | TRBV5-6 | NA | CASSFHHRRGNEQFF | TGTGCCAGCAGCTTTCATCACCGAAGGGGCAATGAGCAGTTCTTC
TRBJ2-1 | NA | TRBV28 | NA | CASSLGSSGEQFF | TGTGCCAGCAGTTTAGGGAGTTCGGGTGAGCAGTTCTTC
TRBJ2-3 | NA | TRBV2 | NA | CASSFGDENTDTQYF | TGTGCCAGCAGCTTTGGGGACGAAAACACAGATACGCAGTATTTT
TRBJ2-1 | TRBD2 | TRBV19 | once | CASSISGGNYNEQFF | TGTGCCAGTAGTATCTCGGGGGGTAACTACAATGAGCAGTTCTTC
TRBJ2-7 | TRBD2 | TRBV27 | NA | CASSSGTSGIEQYF | TGTGCCAGCAGCTCCGGGACTAGCGGGATAGAGCAGTACTTC
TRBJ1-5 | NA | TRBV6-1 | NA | CASSASRVSNQPQHF | TGTGCCAGCAGTGCGAGCAGGGTTAGCAATCAGCCCCAGCATTTT
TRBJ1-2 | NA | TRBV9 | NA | CASSVYSGASRYGYTF | TGTGCCAGCAGCGTCTATTCAGGGGCCAGCCGCTATGGCTACACCTTC
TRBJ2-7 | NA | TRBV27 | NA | CASSLYGGSRYEQYF | TGTGCCAGCAGTTTATACGGGGGTAGTAGGTACGAGCAGTACTTC
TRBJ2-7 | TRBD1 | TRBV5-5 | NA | CASSSGTGDLYEQYF | TGTGCCAGCAGTTCCGGGACAGGGGACCTTTACGAGCAGTACTTC
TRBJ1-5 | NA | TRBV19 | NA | CASSIPEGEGGNQDQPQHF | TGTGCCAGTAGTATTCCCGAAGGGGAGGGGGGGAATCAGGATCAGCCCCAGCATTTT
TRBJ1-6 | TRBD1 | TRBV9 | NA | CASSVDRTGGGSPLHF | TGTGCCAGCAGCGTAGATAGGACAGGGGGCGGTTCACCCCTCCACTTT
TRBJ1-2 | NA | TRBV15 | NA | CATSPQGHLVSDYGYTF | TGTGCCACCAGCCCCCAGGGACATCTGGTGAGCGACTATGGCTACACCTTC
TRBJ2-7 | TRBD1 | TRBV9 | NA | CASSVYGTGYNEQYF | TGTGCCAGCAGCGTCTACGGGACAGGGTATAACGAGCAGTACTTC
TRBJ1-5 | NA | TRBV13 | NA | CASSPGWGQPQHF | TGTGCCAGCAGCCCAGGGTGGGGTCAGCCCCAGCATTTT
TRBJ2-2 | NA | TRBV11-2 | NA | CARSEITGTYTGELFF | TGTGCCAGAAGCGAAATAACCGGGACTTACACCGGGGAGCTGTTTTTT
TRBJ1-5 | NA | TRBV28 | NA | CASSSPEDYSNQPQHF | TGTGCCAGCAGTTCTCCGGAAGACTATAGCAATCAGCCCCAGCATTTT
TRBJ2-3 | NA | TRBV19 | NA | CASTSRVGGLDTQYF | TGTGCCAGTACCTCTCGGGTGGGGGGATTAGATACGCAGTATTTT
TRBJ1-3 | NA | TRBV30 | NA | CAWSVGADIGNTIYF | TGTGCCTGGAGTGTCGGAGCCGATATCGGAAACACCATATATTTT
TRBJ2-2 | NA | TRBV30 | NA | CAWSQGQGNTGELFF | TGTGCCTGGAGCCAAGGGCAGGGGAACACCGGGGAGCTGTTTTTT
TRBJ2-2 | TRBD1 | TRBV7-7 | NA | CASSLEAGGTGELFF | TGTGCTAGCAGCTTAGAGGCAGGGGGCACCGGGGAGCTGTTTTTT
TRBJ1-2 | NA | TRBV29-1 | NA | CSVDVAPAGNYGYTF | TGCAGCGTTGATGTGGCTCCGGCCGGGAACTATGGCTACACCTTC
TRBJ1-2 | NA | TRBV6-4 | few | CASSDSQESIYGYTF | TGTGCCAGCAGTGACTCGCAGGAGTCGATCTATGGCTACACCTTC
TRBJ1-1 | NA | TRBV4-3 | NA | CASSQDSGMNTEAFF | TGCGCCAGCAGCCAAGATTCGGGGATGAACACTGAAGCTTTCTTT
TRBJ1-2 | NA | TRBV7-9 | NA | CASSDSRALGYTF | TGTGCCAGCAGCGACAGCAGGGCTCTTGGCTACACCTTC
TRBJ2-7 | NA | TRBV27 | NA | CASSSPGRSYEQYF | TGTGCCAGCAGTTCCCCCGGCAGGAGCTACGAGCAGTACTTC
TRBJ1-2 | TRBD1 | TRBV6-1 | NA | CASSDPRGWDGYTF | TGTGCCAGCAGTGACCCCAGGGGGTGGGATGGCTACACCTTC
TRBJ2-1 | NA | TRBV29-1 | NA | CSVRALMLEQFF | TGCAGCGTGAGGGCTCTAATGCTTGAGCAGTTCTTC
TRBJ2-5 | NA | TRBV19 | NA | CASSATGLGETQYF | TGTGCCAGTAGTGCTACAGGGTTGGGGGAGACCCAGTACTTC
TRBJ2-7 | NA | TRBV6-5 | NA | CASSPGGKLYEQYF | TGTGCCAGCAGTCCCGGGGGCAAACTCTACGAGCAGTACTTC
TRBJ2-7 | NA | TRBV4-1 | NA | CASSQGTDYDWQYF | TGCGCCAGCAGCCAAGGGACAGACTACGATTGGCAGTACTTC